Listed below are T cell receptor beta chains from one sample, sequenced in a study of OX40 agonist ivuxolimab in advanced cancers. Using immunoSEQ multiplex PCR, the repertoire was profiled, and TCRdb retains in-frame clones only, with some absent. The sample shows more than 50,000 clones, roughly three quarters of them seen only once. The specimen was CD4+ or CD8+ T cells sorted from blood, collected in a trial of the OX40 agonist ivuxolimab. These receptors came from an adult with an advanced solid tumor such as melanoma, head and neck, liver or kidney cancer. The CDR3 runs from the conserved cysteine through the conserved F or W. A D gene is named only where the DNA matches it firmly. Clone size is stated in some rows and not others, as once, few, many or a class when expanded.

J	V	D	size	DNA	CDR3
TRBJ2-1	TRBV4-1	TRBD1	NA	TGCGCCAGCAGCCAAGCTCGGAGCCTTGGGACAGGGGACAATGAGCAGTTCTTC	CASSQARSLGTGDNEQFF
TRBJ2-7	TRBV15	NA	NA	TGTGCCACCAGCAGAGAACCGCCTTCGGGCTACGAGCAGTACTTC	CATSREPPSGYEQYF
TRBJ1-5	TRBV15	NA	NA	TGTGCCACCAGCAACGGGGGGAATCAGCCCCAGCATTTT	CATSNGGNQPQHF
TRBJ2-5	TRBV5-1	NA	NA	TGCGCCAGCAGCTTAGGACCCGAAGAGACCCAGTACTTC	CASSLGPEETQYF
TRBJ2-7	TRBV5-1	TRBD2	NA	TGCGCCAGCAGCACTCGCCCTAGCGGAGACTCCTACGAGCAGTACTTC	CASSTRPSGDSYEQYF
TRBJ1-5	TRBV30	TRBD1	few	TGTGCCTGGAGTCGGGACAGCGGGCAGCCCCAGCATTTT	CAWSRDSGQPQHF
TRBJ1-5	TRBV9	NA	NA	TGTGCCAGCAGCGTAGGGGGCTGGGGCAATCAGCCCCAGCATTTT	CASSVGGWGNQPQHF
TRBJ2-1	TRBV11-2	TRBD2	NA	TGTGCCAGCAGCTCGGACTCCGCGGGGGTTGGTGAGCAGTTCTTC	CASSSDSAGVGEQFF
TRBJ2-2	TRBV30	TRBD2	NA	TGTGCCTGGAAACCTAGCGGGAGGGGGAACACCGGGGAGCTGTTTTTT	CAWKPSGRGNTGELFF
TRBJ1-5	TRBV7-5	NA	few	TGTGCCAGAAGCGAGGACAGGGAGGGGTGCAATCAGCCCCAGCATTTT	CARSEDREGCNQPQHF
TRBJ1-1	TRBV30	TRBD1	NA	TGTGCCTGGAGTTATCCGACAGGGGGCCGCGTGAACACTGAAGCTTTCTTT	CAWSYPTGGRVNTEAFF
TRBJ2-3	TRBV5-1	TRBD2	NA	TGCGCCAGCAGCTTGGCTAGCGGGGCCTTGACAGATACGCAGTATTTT	CASSLASGALTDTQYF
TRBJ2-1	TRBV10-1	NA	NA	TGCGCCAGGTCGGAACAGTCTCGGGTTGCCTACAATGAGCAGTTCTTC	CARSEQSRVAYNEQFF
TRBJ1-1	TRBV11-2	NA	NA	TGTGCCAGCAGCTCGGTAGTGGCTGAAGCTTTCTTT	CASSSVVAEAFF
TRBJ1-5	TRBV30	NA	NA	TGTGCCTGGTCCGGACTGTATAGCAATCAGCCCCAGCATTTT	CAWSGLYSNQPQHF
TRBJ2-7	TRBV28	TRBD2	NA	TGTGCCAGCAGTCCTCTATATCTCATGGGACTAGCCGACTACGAGCAGTACTTC	CASSPLYLMGLADYEQYF
TRBJ2-1	TRBV21-1	NA	NA	TGTGCCAGCAGCGGGACAAACAGGGTGTCTCCACTCGGCCATGAGCAGTTCTTC	CASSGTNRVSPLGHEQFF
TRBJ2-7	TRBV5-5	NA	NA	TGTGCCAGCAGCCCACCGGGACATAGCTACGAGCAGTACTTC	CASSPPGHSYEQYF
TRBJ1-1	TRBV2	NA	NA	TGTGCCAGCAATCAATATACCTACGGGAACACTGAAGCTTTCTTT	CASNQYTYGNTEAFF
TRBJ2-3	TRBV14	NA	NA	TGTGCCAGCAGCCAGAGGACCGGTGGAACAGATACGCAGTATTTT	CASSQRTGGTDTQYF
TRBJ2-3	TRBV7-3	NA	NA	TGTGCCAGCAGCTCAACGGGAGCAGATACGCAGTATTTT	CASSSTGADTQYF
TRBJ1-4	TRBV2	NA	once	TGTGCCAGCAGTCGTTTGCTCGACAGAACTAATGAAAAACTGTTTTTT	CASSRLLDRTNEKLFF
TRBJ1-3	TRBV5-6	NA	few	TGTGCCAGCAGCTTGCTGAGTCAGGGGAAGATGCGAGGAAACACCATATATTTT	CASSLLSQGKMRGNTIYF
TRBJ2-2	TRBV5-1	NA	NA	TGCGCCAGCAGCTTTCTGGGGGACACCGGGGAGCTGTTTTTT	CASSFLGDTGELFF
TRBJ2-7	TRBV6-5	TRBD2	NA	TGTGCCAGCAGTTTAGGGACGGGAGGGAGTTCCTACGAGCAGTACTTC	CASSLGTGGSSYEQYF
TRBJ1-5	TRBV15	TRBD1	NA	TGTGCCACCAGCAGAGGTGGACAGGGACCTCAGCCCCAGCATTTT	CATSRGGQGPQPQHF
TRBJ2-5	TRBV5-1	TRBD2	NA	TGCGCCAGCAGCCTGGGACTAGTTGGCGAGACCCAGTACTTC	CASSLGLVGETQYF
TRBJ1-2	TRBV18	NA	NA	TGTGCCAGCTCACCACCGACAGTAACAAATGGCTACACCTTC	CASSPPTVTNGYTF
TRBJ2-5	TRBV5-5	TRBD2	NA	TGTGCCAGCAGCTCAGGACTAGACGGGGAGACCCAGTACTTC	CASSSGLDGETQYF
TRBJ2-2	TRBV5-1	NA	NA	TGCGCCAGCAGCTTGGATTTTAGAGGGAGGTCCACCGGGGAGCTGTTTTTT	CASSLDFRGRSTGELFF
TRBJ1-1	TRBV11-1	NA	few	TGTGCCAGCAGCTTTGGTGGGCCCATAACTGAAGCTTTCTTT	CASSFGGPITEAFF
TRBJ1-1	TRBV7-7	NA	once	TGTGCTAGCAGCCAATTTATGAACACTGAAGCTTTCTTT	CASSQFMNTEAFF
TRBJ2-6	TRBV6-5	NA	NA	TGTGCCAGCAGAACAGCGATTTCTGGGGCCAACGTCCTGACTTTC	CASRTAISGANVLTF
TRBJ2-3	TRBV6-5	NA	NA	TGTGCCAGCACCGGAGGGGTTTCAGGGGATACGCAGTATTTT	CASTGGVSGDTQYF
TRBJ2-4	TRBV18	NA	NA	TGTGCCAGCTCAGGCGGGACAGTAGAAACTCAGTACTTC	CASSGGTVETQYF
TRBJ1-6	TRBV7-6	NA	NA	TGTGCCAGCAGCTTAAGCGCAGGTTCTAATTCACCCCTCCACTTT	CASSLSAGSNSPLHF
TRBJ2-1	TRBV5-4	NA	once	TGTGCCAGCAGCAGAACTAGTACTAATAATGAGCAGTTCTTC	CASSRTSTNNEQFF
TRBJ1-5	TRBV2	NA	NA	TGTGCCAGTCTCTTGGAGGGGCCTCAGCCCCAGCATTTT	CASLLEGPQPQHF
TRBJ2-5	TRBV5-4	TRBD1	once	TGTGCCAGCAGGAGGGGGCGCGGAGAGACCCAGTACTTC	CASRRGRGETQYF
TRBJ2-3	TRBV6-1	NA	once	TGTGCCAGCAGTGGGTACCTCACAGATACGCAGTATTTT	CASSGYLTDTQYF
TRBJ1-2	TRBV6-1	NA	NA	TGTGCCAGCAGTGAAAGCACAGGGTGGTCTAGGGGCTACACCTTC	CASSESTGWSRGYTF
TRBJ1-5	TRBV6-6	NA	NA	TGTGCCAGCAGTTACGGTGGAGGGAATCAGCCCCAGCATTTT	CASSYGGGNQPQHF
TRBJ1-5	TRBV28	NA	NA	TGTGCCGCCGCTGCCTGGGACGTGCGGGAAGGAAATATTCAGCCCCAGCATTTT	CAAAAWDVREGNIQPQHF
TRBJ2-1	TRBV5-1	TRBD2	NA	TGCGCCAGCAGCTTGGTCAGCGGGGGGGCCACCTACAATGAGCAGTTCTTC	CASSLVSGGATYNEQFF
TRBJ2-1	TRBV4-2	NA	NA	TGTGCCAGCAGCCAAGCAGGTACGGGGTATGAGCAGTTCTTC	CASSQAGTGYEQFF
TRBJ2-5	TRBV7-7	NA	NA	TGTGCTAGCAGCCCAGGCGGGACAGAGACCCAGTACTTC	CASSPGGTETQYF
TRBJ1-3	TRBV19	TRBD1	NA	TGTGCCAGCAGTGCCCCCGGGACAGGTATCTCTGGAAACACCATATATTTT	CASSAPGTGISGNTIYF
TRBJ2-7	TRBV19	NA	NA	TGTGCCAGTAGTCCGGGCCTCTACGAGCAGTACTTC	CASSPGLYEQYF
TRBJ2-1	TRBV11-3	TRBD2	NA	TGTGCCAGCAGCTATGGGACTAGCGGGAGTAGCAATGAGCAGTTCTTC	CASSYGTSGSSNEQFF
TRBJ2-7	TRBV19	TRBD1	NA	TGTGCCAGTTCTCGGGACAGGGGCAACGAGCAGTACTTC	CASSRDRGNEQYF
TRBJ1-1	TRBV19	NA	NA	TGTGCCAGTACCATAGGGGGGCGCGGACCGTGGGCTGAAGCTTTCTTT	CASTIGGRGPWAEAFF
TRBJ2-3	TRBV6-1	NA	NA	TGTGCCAGCAGTGGCGGACGGCCATACGATACGCAGTATTTT	CASSGGRPYDTQYF
TRBJ1-2	TRBV7-9	NA	NA	TGTGCCAGCAGCTTAGAGGACTTCATCGCCTATGGCTACACCTTC	CASSLEDFIAYGYTF
TRBJ2-7	TRBV5-6	TRBD1	NA	TGTGCCAGCAGCTCGAGACAGGGGCCTCTATACGAGCAGTACTTC	CASSSRQGPLYEQYF